A single T cell receptor (beta chain) is shown here with its context. This CDR3 is built from 14 residues. The germline gives CDR1 MNHEY, CDR2 SMNVEV (reference sequence). The V segment lost 7 bases and the J segment 7 bases; nucleotides outside the gene matches: 8. The sample is drawn from a study of blood T cell repertoires in COVID-19. Here immunoSEQ multiplex PCR was the method, and the copy in TCRdb shows in-frame clones only, minus some. The sample includes 200,000 to 250,000 clones, roughly 80% of them seen just once. This rearrangement joins TRBV27 to TRBJ1-5, with 9 bases lining up with TRBD1. This clonotype was obtained from a woman older than 75 with COVID-19, enrolled during active disease. The sample was peripheral blood. The CDR3 sequence is CASKRGTGGQPQHF. The CDR3 region has the DNA TGTGCCAGCAAAAGGGGCACAGGGGGCCAGCCCCAGCATTTT.